This T cell receptor (beta chain) is from a study of cytomegalovirus exposure and HLA in healthy donors. Primers for the PCR totalled 60 Vbeta and 13 Jbeta. Profiling relied on immunoSEQ multiplex PCR, and the TCRdb table lists in-frame clones only, not all of them. Of about 140,000 clones detected, 82% appear once; the ten largest clones hold around 1.9%. Germline CDR1 SGHTA, CDR2 FQGNSA. After removal of 5 bases from V and 7 bases from J, the junction contained 6 bases not matched to a gene. CDR3 length equals 15 residues. The chain is built from TRBV7-2 and TRBJ1-5, with TRBD1 matching over 12 bases. This TCR was recovered from a woman between 35 and 50 years old in good health and CMV-seronegative. What was sequenced was PBMCs. CDR3 sequence: CASSRDRGREQPQHF. The CDR3 coding sequence is TGTGCCAGCAGCAGGGACAGGGGGCGCGAGCAGCCCCAGCATTTT. Looking up the rest from reference TRBV7-2 and TRBJ1-5 gives the full variable domain: GAGVSQSPSNKVTEKGKDVELRCDPISGHTALYWYRQSLGQGLEFLIYFQGNSAPDKSGLPSDRFSAERTGGSVSTLTIQRTQQEDSAVYLCASSRDRGREQPQHFGDGTRLSIL.